What follows are 20 T cell receptor beta chains derived from one specimen sequenced in a study of CXCR3-negative and CXCR3-positive naive CD8 T cells. General study points: CXCR3-expressing naive cells carried TRB CDR3s more hydrophobic than those of CXCR3-negative naive cells.

Their cognate antigens are unknown. The authors prepared UMI-labeled TRB cDNA libraries by 5' RACE. TCRdb re-called the 5' RACE reads and gives one entry per CDR3 protein, without DNA. This table holds about 120,000 distinct CDR3 sequences. The sample was naive CXCR3+ CD8+ T cells from blood. Subset indicated: CD45RO-CCR7+CD27+CD95- naive CD8+ T cells expressing CXCR3 (TNR3+). The receptors derive from a human donor in good health. Some clones in this sample may be carry-over from other donors' samples.

This chain connects TRBV12-3 or TRBV12-4 to TRBJ2-1; checking the TCRdb D call of TRBD2 is not possible without DNA. This CDR3 is built from 15 residues. The CDR3 reads CASSPLAGVDNEQFF.

The gene calls are TRBV7-9 and TRBJ1-1; the TRBD1 assignment by TCRdb is unverifiable without DNA. The CDR3 is made up of 15 amino acids. Germline CDR1 reads SEHNR; CDR2 reads FQNEAQ (reference sequence). CDR3 sequence: CASSPHRGLLTEAFF. The full variable domain, rest sourced from reference TRBV7-9 and TRBJ1-1, is DTGVSQNPRHKITKRGQNVTFRCDPISEHNRLYWYRQTLGQGPEFLTYFQNEAQLEKSRLLSDRFSAERPKGSFSTLEIQRTEQGDSAMYLCASSPHRGLLTEAFFGQGTRLTVV.

The chain recombines TRBV7-3 with TRBJ2-3. Germline lookup yields CDR1 SGHTA and CDR2 FQGTGA. The CDR3 runs 12 residues. The CDR3 loop reads CASSLIGDTQYF.

The chain employs TRBV20-1 and TRBJ1-5. There are 12 residues in the CDR3. Germline CDR1 and CDR2: DFQATT and SNEGSKA (reference sequence). The CDR3: CSAKVSNQPQHF.

The J gene is TRBJ2-6, the V gene TRBV29-1; the D gene TCRdb calls, TRBD1, cannot be checked with no DNA. This CDR3 region has 17 residues. Germline CDR1 is SQVTM and CDR2 is ANQGSEA. CDR3 loop: CSVDYWDRGSGANVLTF.

The genes are TRBV7-2 and TRBJ2-5; TCRdb selects TRBD2, and the lack of DNA leaves this call unchecked. This CDR3 contains 15 residues. Germline V gene data show CDR1 as SGHTA and CDR2 as FQGNSA. The CDR3 sequence: CASSPQRGAQETQYF.

The chain combines TRBV12-3 or TRBV12-4 with TRBJ2-4. This CDR3 is 16 amino acids long. CDR3 in amino acids: CASSFQASRAKNIQYF.

This CDR3 is CASSGGSRVGETQYF. The rearrangement joins TRBV9 to TRBJ2-5; the TCRdb call, TRBD2, lacks DNA for checking. This CDR3 spans 15 amino acids. From germline, CDR1 is SGDLS and CDR2 YYNGEE.

The V call is TRBV5-6, the J call TRBJ2-5; TCRdb indicates TRBD2, and absent DNA this call remains unverified. The CDR3 covers 15 residues. In germline, CDR1 is SGHDT, CDR2 YYEEEE. The CDR3 sequence: CASSSGAGPGETQYF.

This chain connects TRBV25-1 to TRBJ1-5; the TCRdb call, TRBD1, lacks DNA for checking. Germline CDR1 is MGHDK and CDR2 is SYGVNS. The CDR3 consists of 22 residues. Here the CDR3 reads CASSEQGTGVPRRVYSNQPQHF.

The CDR3 loop is CASSLTGLALEQYF. This sequence joins TRBV28 and TRBJ2-7; the TCRdb call, TRBD2, lacks DNA for checking. Germline CDR1 and CDR2: MDHEN and SYDVKM. This CDR3 has 14 amino acids.

This sequence joins TRBV19 and TRBJ1-5. The CDR3 loop spans 13 amino acids. CDR1 and CDR2 (germline): LNHDA, SQIVND (reference sequence). The CDR3 region is CASSPYSNQPQHF.

The chain employs TRBV11-2 and TRBJ2-7; checking the TCRdb D call of TRBD1 is not possible without DNA. The CDR3 runs 15 residues. In germline, CDR1 is SGHAT, CDR2 FQNNGV. CDR3 protein: CASSLHYRGEYEQYF.

V gene TRBV30 combines with J gene TRBJ2-2; without DNA, the TCRdb call of TRBD1 cannot be checked. The CDR3 has 15 residues. The germline CDR1 and CDR2 sequences are GTSNPN and SVGIG (reference sequence). The CDR3: CAWSRGEMNTGELFF.

V usage is TRBV28 and J usage is TRBJ2-5; the D call from TCRdb, TRBD1, cannot be confirmed without DNA. CDR3 length: 15 residues. CDR1 and CDR2 from the germline V gene are MDHEN and SYDVKM. This chain's CDR3 is CASSLRDRVDETQYF.

The chain recombines TRBV4-1 with TRBJ2-3; the TCRdb D gene call, TRBD2, has no DNA to confirm it. The CDR3 sequence is 20 residues long. The V gene's germline CDR1 is MGHRA and CDR2 YSYEKL. The chain's CDR3 is CASSHPRSGSYNPPPDTQYF.

J is TRBJ1-2 and V is TRBV7-9. Germline CDR1 is SEHNR and CDR2 is FQNEAQ (reference sequence). This CDR3 region has 16 residues. CDR3 amino acids: CASTLPQGTPNYGYTF.

The chain recombines TRBV19 with TRBJ2-1. Germline-derived CDR1 and CDR2 are LNHDA and SQIVND (reference sequence). The CDR3 is 13 amino acids. CDR3 protein: CASSRDYYNEQFF.

The chain recombines TRBV6-5 with TRBJ1-2; TCRdb's D call, TRBD1, is unchecked because there is no DNA. This CDR3 region has 18 residues. CDR1 and CDR2 (germline): MNHEY, SVGAGI. This CDR3 is CASSYKPGTGASNYGYTF.

This chain uses TRBV7-2 with TRBJ1-3; with no DNA, the TCRdb D assignment of TRBD1 cannot be verified. CDR1 and CDR2 (germline): SGHTA, FQGNSA. CDR3 size: 19 residues. CDR3 residues: CASSLTLPPTGIIGNTIYF. Full variable domain (outside the CDR3, taken from reference TRBV7-2 and TRBJ1-3): GAGVSQSPSNKVTEKGKDVELRCDPISGHTALYWYRQSLGQGLEFLIYFQGNSAPDKSGLPSDRFSAERTGGSVSTLTIQRTQQEDSAVYLCASSLTLPPTGIIGNTIYFGEGSWLTVV.